These 19 T cell receptor beta chains came from one sample sequenced in a study of blood T cell repertoires in COVID-19. This table comes from immunoSEQ multiplex PCR, and its TCRdb copy is limited to in-frame clones, with some not included. Of 300,000 to 400,000 clones in the sample, more than 75% are singletons; the top ten hold about 1.2%. Input material: PBMCs or T cells enriched from blood (not recorded which). Receptor source: a woman aged 18-30 years who had recovered from COVID-19.

Note on this clone: Being one base from a much bigger clone, this may be a read error. The chain links TRBV11-2 to TRBJ2-2; no definite D call. There are 12 residues in the CDR3. In germline, CDR1 is SGHAT, CDR2 FQNNGV. V shed 4 bases and J shed 3 bases, with 3 bases lying between them. In DNA, the CDR3 is TGTGCCAGCAGCTCCTACACCGGGGAGCTGTTTTTT. The encoded protein is CASSSYTGELFF.

The chain carries TRBV6-5 and TRBJ1-6; 7 nucleotides match TRBD1. V dropped 6 bases and J dropped 7; count of bases not matched to a gene: 3. Germline V gene data show CDR1 as MNHEY and CDR2 as SVGAGI. The CDR3 is made up of 13 amino acids. The CDR3 spells CASSGDSNSPLHF. Written as DNA, the CDR3 is TGTGCCAGCAGCGGGGACAGCAATTCACCCCTCCACTTT.

V gene TRBV7-9 combines with J gene TRBJ2-2, with D possibly matching TRBD1 (5 bases). There are 15 residues in the CDR3. Germline V gene data show CDR1 as SEHNR and CDR2 as FQNEAQ (reference sequence). The V gene lost 1 base and the J gene lost 3 bases, with 9 bases spanning the gap. For the CDR3, the DNA is TGTGCCAGCAGCTTAGTTACAGGCTACACCGGGGAGCTGTTTTTT. Encoded protein: CASSLVTGYTGELFF.

This rearrangement joins TRBV5-4 to TRBJ2-3, with D perhaps matching TRBD2 (5 bases). Germline V gives CDR1 SGHNT, CDR2 YYREEE (reference sequence). V was pared by 4 bases and J by 4 bases, with 13 bases between. The CDR3 totals 14 residues. The CDR3 loop reads CASSEPRGPDTQYF. The CDR3 nucleotides read TGTGCCAGCAGCGAGCCACGGGGTCCAGATACGCAGTATTTT.

This chain uses TRBV5-1 with TRBJ2-5; D may be TRBD1 (6 bases). Germline V lookup: CDR1 SGHRS, CDR2 YFSETQ. Trimming removed 4 bases from V and 0 bases from J, with 13 bases in between. This CDR3 region has 15 residues. The CDR3 here is CASSPHTGYQETQYF. CDR3 coding DNA: TGCGCCAGCAGCCCGCACACAGGGTACCAAGAGACCCAGTACTTC.

The CDR3 protein is CAWLTGGYTGELFF. Here the CDR3 DNA reads TGTGCCTGGTTGACAGGGGGCTACACCGGGGAGCTGTTTTTT. The chain uses TRBV30 and TRBJ2-2, with 10 positions matching TRBD1. The CDR3 sequence is 14 residues long. After removal of 5 bases from V and 3 bases from J, the junction contained 3 bases not matched to a gene. The germline CDR1 and CDR2 sequences are GTSNPN and SVGIG (reference sequence).

This rearrangement joins TRBV5-4 to TRBJ2-5, with TRBD2 matching 11 bases. The junction had 5 bases not matched to a gene; V was cut back by 4 bases and J by 3 bases. This CDR3 has 15 residues. The germline CDR1 and CDR2 sequences are SGHNT and YYREEE (reference sequence). The CDR3 here is CASSGGLAVEETQYF. CDR3 nucleotides: TGTGCCAGCAGCGGGGGACTAGCGGTGGAAGAGACCCAGTACTTC.

J is TRBJ2-5 and V is TRBV5-1; perhaps TRBD1 as D (6 bases). In germline, CDR1 is SGHRS, CDR2 YFSETQ. The V and J ends lost 4 bases and 9 bases respectively, with 19 bases between them. This CDR3 has 14 amino acids. The CDR3 sequence is CASSASGTIGPQYF. In nucleotides, the CDR3 is TGCGCCAGCAGCGCGTCCGGGACAATCGGGCCCCAGTACTTC.

This rearrangement joins TRBV11-2 to TRBJ1-1, with TRBD1 as a possible D gene (5 bases). The V and J ends lost 3 bases and 0 bases respectively, with 8 bases between them. The CDR3 spans 14 residues. Germline lookup yields CDR1 SGHAT and CDR2 FQNNGV. The DNA for the CDR3 is TGTGCCAGCAGCTTGACAGATATGAACACTGAAGCTTTCTTT. Translated, it gives CASSLTDMNTEAFF.

The gene calls are TRBV5-5 and TRBJ2-5; TRBD1 is a possible D gene (5 bases). CDR3 size: 13 residues. Germline values: CDR1 SGHKS, CDR2 YYEKEE (reference sequence). Trimming removed 0 bases at V and 3 bases at J, with 6 bases between. This CDR3 reads CASSLGREETQYF. The CDR3 DNA follows: TGTGCCAGCAGCTTGGGCAGGGAAGAGACCCAGTACTTC.

The CDR3 is CTSSQDQDLGVNYGYTF. The CDR3, as DNA: TGCACCAGCAGCCAAGATCAGGACCTCGGGGTTAACTATGGCTACACCTTC. The rearrangement links TRBV1 to TRBJ1-2. TRBV1 constitutes a pseudogene. CDR3 size: 17 residues.

Only one count was recorded for this clone. V is TRBV29-1 and J is TRBJ1-6, with a tentative D call TRBD1 (6 bases). Germline CDR1 is SQVTM and CDR2 is ANQGSEA. V was pared by 6 bases and J by 7 bases, with 16 bases between. This CDR3 has 14 amino acids. CDR3 in amino acids: CSVKITGTNSPLHF. The CDR3 bases are TGCAGCGTCAAAATAACAGGGACCAATTCACCCCTCCACTTT.

The chain couples TRBV19 to TRBJ1-1, with D maybe TRBD1 (5 bases). The V gene lost 6 bases and the J gene lost 0 bases, with 11 bases spanning the gap. The CDR3 extends over 14 amino acids. CDR1 and CDR2 (germline): LNHDA, SQIVND (reference sequence). Here the CDR3 DNA reads TGTGCCAGTAGAACCAGGGCGGTGAACACTGAAGCTTTCTTT. It is translated as CASRTRAVNTEAFF.

The chain combines TRBV28 with TRBJ1-2, with a tentative D call TRBD1 (5 bases). This CDR3 comprises 14 residues. CDR1 and CDR2 from the germline V gene are MDHEN and SYDVKM. Trimming shortened V by 7 bases and J by 2 bases, and 14 bases separated the two germline ends. The CDR3: CASTDPGPNYGYTF. The CDR3 DNA reads TGTGCCAGCACCGACCCAGGGCCAAACTATGGCTACACCTTC.

In regard to this clone: Distinct nucleotide sequences in the sample also encode this CDR3. The gene calls are TRBV5-1 and TRBJ1-2; the D gene is possibly TRBD1 (5 bases). From germline, CDR1 is SGHRS and CDR2 YFSETQ. This CDR3 comprises 13 residues. Deletions cut 4 bases from V and 1 base from J, with 8 bases between. The DNA of the CDR3 is TGCGCCAGCAGCCCCGACAGTAACTATGGCTACACCTTC. Translation gives CASSPDSNYGYTF.

The chain uses TRBV10-1 and TRBJ1-1; 7 bases line up with TRBD1. V gave up 4 bases and J gave up 5 bases; unmatched junction bases: 4. Germline CDR1 is WNHNN and CDR2 is SYGVQD (reference sequence). CDR3 length: 13 amino acids. This CDR3 reads CASSVSRGTEAFF. In nucleotides, the CDR3 is TGCGCCAGCAGTGTATCCAGGGGGACTGAAGCTTTCTTT.

This clone was detected once. The chain has TRBV24-1 and TRBJ2-1; 9 bases map to TRBD1. The CDR3 covers 13 residues. V gave up 8 bases and J gave up 7 bases; unmatched junction bases: 5. Germline-derived CDR1 and CDR2 are KGHDR and SFDVKD. In DNA, the CDR3 is TGTGCCACCAAAGACAGGGGGGGTAATGAGCAGTTCTTC. This encodes CATKDRGGNEQFF.

The chain employs TRBV19 and TRBJ1-5, with 9 bases aligning to TRBD1. Looked up from germline, CDR1 is LNHDA and CDR2 is SQIVND (reference sequence). After removal of 3 bases from V and 7 bases from J, the junction contained 7 bases not matched to a gene. The CDR3 runs 15 residues. The CDR3 region is CASSIPGQGDQPQHF. The CDR3 bases are TGTGCCAGTAGTATCCCGGGACAGGGTGACCAGCCCCAGCATTTT.

This sequence joins TRBV18 and TRBJ2-7; TRBD2 aligns across 10 bases. V lost 3 bases and J lost 6; bases outside the gene matches: 8. The germline V gene encodes CDR1 KGHSH and CDR2 LQKENI. This CDR3 contains 15 residues. The CDR3 region has the DNA TGTGCCAGCTCACCTAGGCTAGCGGGGGATATCGAGCAGTACTTC. Protein product: CASSPRLAGDIEQYF.